Here is one T cell receptor (beta chain) with its context. The antigen is unknown. The sample belongs to a study of Ad26.COV2.S vaccination and SARS-CoV-2 variants. General study findings and limits: Analyses that measured TCR breadth and depth may have underestimated total T cell responses.

Treatment of the sample: roughly 19 received Ad26.COV2.S at low or high dose, single or two shots; about 5 received placebo; per-sample allocation not given. Vaccine and placebo recipients were sampled on day 63 after the first injection. Recruitment in Boston yielded a donor of adult age, 18-55 years. An Ad26 vector was used to express Wuhan-strain SARS-CoV-2 spike as the vaccine. V was clipped by 3 bases and J by 4 bases; unmatched bases: 8. The CDR3 runs 15 residues. CDR1 SQVTM and CDR2 ANQGSEA come from the germline V gene. Only in-frame clones appear in the TCRdb table, and some are missing; sequencing was by immunoSEQ multiplex PCR. The sample has about 430,000 clones, 75% to 95% seen once.

This material consisted of peripheral blood, taken in a trial of Ad26.COV2.S vaccine versus placebo. The genes are TRBV29-1 and TRBJ1-5, with TRBD1 matching over 8 bases. This TCR was recovered from a person aged 18-60 years who received the Ad26.COV2.S COVID-19 vaccine or a placebo. The CDR3 DNA reads TGCAGCGTTGAGGGGGGGCAGGGGGCGAATCAGCCCCAGCATTTT. Its protein is CSVEGGQGANQPQHF.